Listed here is a single T cell receptor (beta chain). The data were taken from a study of control samples from healthy donors and cancer patients. CDR1 and CDR2 (germline): MGHRA, YSYEKL. V lost 1 base and J lost 6, with 12 bases in between. CDR3 length equals 14 residues. The table came from immunoSEQ multiplex PCR; TCRdb's copy has only in-frame clones and leaves some out. This table holds more than 95,000 clones, 85% to 95% found once. The sequence was obtained from a man older than 75 with head and neck cancer. This sequence joins TRBV4-1 and TRBJ1-1; the D gene is possibly TRBD1 (6 bases). Sequencing was carried out using PBMCs. CDR3 sequence reads: CASSQANRAPEAFF. The CDR3 coding sequence is TGCGCCAGCAGCCAAGCGAACAGGGCCCCTGAAGCTTTCTTT.